This TCR beta chain was identified during a study of shared clonotypes between healthy human individuals. The protocol was immunoSEQ multiplex PCR, while the TCRdb copy is restricted to in-frame clones and leaves out a portion. The table records roughly 700,000 clones, less than 95% of them present only once. This clone was recorded once. Its antigen is still unknown. The CDR3 totals 15 residues. CDR1 MNHEY and CDR2 SVGAGI come from the germline V gene. V was cut by 2 bases and J by 1 base, with 8 bases left in between. Those who donated were healthy HIV-negative adults, with no recent acute infections or vaccinations reported. Broader study findings: Generally, estimated richness proved larger in naive subsets than it did in memory subsets.

Sequencing was performed on memory CD8+ T cells from PBMCs. Subset indicated: CD45RO+ cells pooled with CCR7-negative TemRA cells. This chain uses TRBV6-5 with TRBJ2-2, with D uncertain. The sequence derives from a man between 18 and 35 years old in good health. Some clones in this sample may be carry-over from other donors' samples. The chain's CDR3 is CASSYMALNTGELFF. CDR3 nucleotide sequence: TGTGCCAGCAGTTACATGGCATTGAACACCGGGGAGCTGTTTTTT.